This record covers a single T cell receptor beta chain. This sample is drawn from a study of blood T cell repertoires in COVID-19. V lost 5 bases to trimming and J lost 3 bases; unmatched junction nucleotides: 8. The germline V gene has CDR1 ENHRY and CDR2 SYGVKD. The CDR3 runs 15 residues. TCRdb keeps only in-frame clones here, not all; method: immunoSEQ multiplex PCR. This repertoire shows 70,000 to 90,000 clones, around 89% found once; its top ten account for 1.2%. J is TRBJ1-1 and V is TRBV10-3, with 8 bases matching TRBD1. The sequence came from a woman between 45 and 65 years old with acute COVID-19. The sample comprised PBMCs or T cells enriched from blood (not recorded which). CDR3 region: CAISSDRAADTEAFF. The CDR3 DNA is TGTGCCATCAGTTCGGACAGGGCGGCCGACACTGAAGCTTTCTTT.